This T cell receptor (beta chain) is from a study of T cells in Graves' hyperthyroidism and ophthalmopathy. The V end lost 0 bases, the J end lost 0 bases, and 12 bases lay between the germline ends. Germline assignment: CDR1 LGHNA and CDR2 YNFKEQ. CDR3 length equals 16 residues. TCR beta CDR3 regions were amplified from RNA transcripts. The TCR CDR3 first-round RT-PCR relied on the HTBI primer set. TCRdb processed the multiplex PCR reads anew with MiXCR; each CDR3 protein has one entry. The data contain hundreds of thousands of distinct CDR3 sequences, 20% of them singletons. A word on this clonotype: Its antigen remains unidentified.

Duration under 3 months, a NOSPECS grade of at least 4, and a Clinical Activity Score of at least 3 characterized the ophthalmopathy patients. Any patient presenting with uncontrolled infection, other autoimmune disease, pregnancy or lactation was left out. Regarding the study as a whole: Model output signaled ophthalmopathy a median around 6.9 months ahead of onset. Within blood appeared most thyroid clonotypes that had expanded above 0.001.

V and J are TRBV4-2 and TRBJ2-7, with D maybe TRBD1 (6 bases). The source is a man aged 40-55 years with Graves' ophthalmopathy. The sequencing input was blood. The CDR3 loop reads CASSQDRTADSYEQYF. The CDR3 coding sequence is TGTGCCAGCAGCCAAGATCGGACAGCCGACTCCTACGAGCAGTACTTC.